The 21 T cell receptor beta chains given below trace back to one sample, sequenced in a study of blood T cell repertoires in COVID-19. Repertoires were generated with immunoSEQ multiplex PCR, while TCRdb's copy carries only in-frame clones and drops some. The data hold fewer than 500,000 clones, with 86% observed a single time. Sequenced sample: peripheral blood. Source of these receptors: a woman in her 30s with active or convalescent COVID-19.

V is TRBV5-1 and J is TRBJ1-1, with D possibly TRBD1 on 6 matching bases. Germline assignment: CDR1 SGHRS and CDR2 YFSETQ. The CDR3 totals 14 residues. Deletions cut 7 bases from V and 4 bases from J, with 17 bases between. The chain's CDR3 is CASRKGGGSTEAFF. CDR3 DNA sequence: TGCGCCAGCCGAAAGGGGGGAGGGAGCACTGAAGCTTTCTTT.

V usage is TRBV5-4 and J usage is TRBJ2-7, with TRBD2 identical over 9 bases. With 10 bases clipped from V and 1 base from J, the junction kept 6 bases outside the gene matches. CDR1 is SGHNT, CDR2 YYREEE, per germline (reference sequence). This CDR3 has 13 amino acids. CDR3 coding DNA: TGTGCCTTCGCACTAGCGGGTTCCTACGAGCAGTACTTC. It codes for CAFALAGSYEQYF.

V gene TRBV19 combines with J gene TRBJ1-1; the D gene is possibly TRBD1 (5 bases). The V end was cut by 9 bases, the J end by 0 bases, with 17 bases between. In germline, CDR1 is LNHDA, CDR2 SQIVND (reference sequence). The CDR3 has 15 amino acids. CDR3 region: CASVSGGIMNTEAFF. CDR3 DNA: TGTGCCAGCGTCTCGGGGGGGATCATGAACACTGAAGCTTTCTTT.

The chain combines TRBV7-9 with TRBJ2-3, with D possibly matching TRBD2 (5 bases). The CDR3 spans 15 residues. Trimming left V 5 bases short and J 2 bases short, with 14 bases between. Germline CDR1 is SEHNR and CDR2 is FQNEAQ (reference sequence). In DNA form, the CDR3 reads TGTGCCAGCAGCGTAGTAAGCGGCGTCACAGATACGCAGTATTTT. This codes for CASSVVSGVTDTQYF.

The CDR3 DNA reads as TGCGCCAGCAGCCGCATTATCCCCCCCGGGACACCGCTAACCTACGAGCAGTACTTC. Its translation is CASSRIIPPGTPLTYEQYF. This chain connects TRBV4-1 to TRBJ2-7; perhaps TRBD1 as D (6 bases). The CDR3 is 19 residues long. The V end lost 4 bases, the J end lost 2 bases, and 27 bases lay between the germline ends. Germline values: CDR1 MGHRA, CDR2 YSYEKL.

The rearrangement uses TRBV2 and TRBJ1-6; 7 nucleotides match TRBD1. From germline, CDR1 is SNHLY and CDR2 FYNNEI. The junction had 8 bases not matched to a gene; V was cut back by 2 bases and J by 7 bases. This CDR3 is 16 amino acids long. CDR3 protein: CASSEQWTGRNSPLHF. In DNA, the CDR3 is TGTGCCAGCAGTGAACAATGGACAGGCCGAAATTCACCCCTCCACTTT.

The rearrangement uses TRBV2 and TRBJ2-1; tentatively, D is TRBD1 (6 bases). Trimming took off 7 bases at V and 3 bases at J, with 13 bases between the two ends. Germline assignment: CDR1 SNHLY and CDR2 FYNNEI. CDR3 length: 14 amino acids. The CDR3 nucleotides are TGTGCCAGCAAGGGGGATGTGGTCTACAATGAGCAGTTCTTC. It codes for CASKGDVVYNEQFF.

In DNA, the CDR3 is TGTGCCAGCAGCTTGGGACAGAGGTCAGCCGAGCAGTACTTC. Translation: CASSLGQRSAEQYF. The V gene is TRBV6-5, the J gene TRBJ2-7; 7 nucleotides line up with TRBD1. Germline V gene sequence: CDR1 MNHEY, CDR2 SVGAGI. This CDR3 has 14 residues. With 6 bases clipped from V and 6 bases from J, the junction kept 11 bases outside the gene matches.

The V gene is TRBV28, the J gene TRBJ1-2; the D is unclear. This CDR3 region has 14 residues. Germline-derived CDR1 and CDR2 are MDHEN and SYDVKM. Trimming removed 3 bases from V and 2 bases from J, with 10 bases in between. CDR3 nucleotides: TGTGCCAGCAGTTTCCTCGACACAAACTATGGCTACACCTTC. It yields the protein CASSFLDTNYGYTF.

The CDR3 region is CASTPDRGYGYTF. CDR3 sequence (DNA): TGTGCCAGCACCCCGGACAGGGGCTATGGCTACACCTTC. The chain is built from TRBV5-8 and TRBJ1-2; 9 bases map to TRBD1. The junction had 4 bases not matched to a gene; V was cut back by 6 bases and J by 4 bases. The germline V gene encodes CDR1 SGHTS and CDR2 YDEGEE. The CDR3 covers 13 residues.

The chain is built from TRBV2 and TRBJ1-1; D not resolved. CDR3 length: 11 residues. Trimming removed 3 bases at V and 7 bases at J, with 6 bases between. The germline V gene encodes CDR1 SNHLY and CDR2 FYNNEI. The CDR3 loop is CASSEVGEAFF. DNA for the CDR3: TGTGCCAGCAGTGAGGTCGGTGAAGCTTTCTTT. Drawing the rest from reference TRBV2 and TRBJ1-1, the complete variable domain is EPEVTQTPSHQVTQMGQEVILRCVPISNHLYFYWYRQILGQKVEFLVSFYNNEISEKSEIFDDQFSVERPDGSNFTLKIRSTKLEDSAMYFCASSEVGEAFFGQGTRLTVV.

This clone was detected a few times. The rearrangement links TRBV19 to TRBJ1-4; no reliable D call. The CDR3 runs to 11 residues. CDR1 is LNHDA and CDR2 is SQIVND in the germline V gene (reference sequence). The germline V and J ends were trimmed by 7 bases and 8 bases, with 8 bases remaining between them. The CDR3 protein is CASTQREKLFF. CDR3 coding DNA: TGTGCCAGTACCCAACGGGAAAAACTGTTTTTT. The full variable domain, completed using reference TRBV19 and TRBJ1-4, is DGGITQSPKYLFRKEGQNVTLSCEQNLNHDAMYWYRQDPGQGLRLIYYSQIVNDFQKGDIAEGYSVSREKKESFPLTVTSAQKNPTAFYLCASTQREKLFFGSGTQLSVL.

The chain combines TRBV10-3 with TRBJ1-4; D might be TRBD1 (6 bases). CDR3 length: 16 residues. V gave up 6 bases and J gave up 6 bases, with 20 bases separating them. Germline CDR1 reads ENHRY; CDR2 reads SYGVKD. In DNA form, the CDR3 reads TGTGCCATCAGCGATGAAAACAGGGCTGGCGATGAAAAACTGTTTTTT. This gives the protein CAISDENRAGDEKLFF.

This sequence joins TRBV19 and TRBJ2-3, with 10 bases that match TRBD2. V lost 1 base to trimming and J lost 2 bases; unmatched junction nucleotides: 9. The CDR3 length is 18 residues. Germline CDR1 LNHDA, CDR2 SQIVND (reference sequence). CDR3 residues: CASSIVGGLAGATDTQYF. CDR3 DNA: TGTGCCAGTAGTATAGTGGGGGGTCTAGCGGGAGCCACAGATACGCAGTATTTT.

This clone has just a few counts. The chain joins TRBV21-1 to TRBJ2-7; the listed D gene, TRBD1, was not tested against the DNA. TRBV21-1 is noted as a pseudogene. The CDR3 sequence is 17 residues long. CDR3 nucleotide sequence: TGTGCCAGCAGCAAAGCCACTGGACCGAAGGGGGTTGACGAGCAGTACTTC. Translating it yields CASSKATGPKGVDEQYF.

The chain links TRBV7-9 to TRBJ2-7; 10 nucleotides line up with TRBD1. V lost 4 bases and J lost 2; bases outside the gene matches: 8. Per germline, CDR1 SEHNR and CDR2 FQNEAQ (reference sequence). The CDR3 spans 16 residues. The CDR3 loop reads CASSSISGTGAYEQYF. In DNA, the CDR3 is TGTGCCAGCAGCTCCATTTCCGGGACAGGGGCCTACGAGCAGTACTTC. The whole variable domain, filled in from reference TRBV7-9 and TRBJ2-7, reads DTGVSQNPRHKITKRGQNVTFRCDPISEHNRLYWYRQTLGQGPEFLTYFQNEAQLEKSRLLSDRFSAERPKGSFSTLEIQRTEQGDSAMYLCASSSISGTGAYEQYFGPGTRLTVT.

This clone was recorded only once. This chain connects TRBV15 to TRBJ2-2; D may be TRBD1 (6 bases). Germline lookup yields CDR1 LNHNV and CDR2 YYDKDF (reference sequence). The CDR3 sequence is 14 residues long. Trimming removed 6 bases at V and 11 bases at J, with 19 bases between. In DNA form, the CDR3 reads TGTGCCACCAGGGAAATAGGACAGTTGGGTGAGCTGTTTTTT. It is translated as CATREIGQLGELFF.

V gene TRBV5-1 combines with J gene TRBJ2-3; D is uncertain. V was shortened by 4 bases and J by 0 bases, with 6 bases between the two germline ends. CDR1 is SGHRS, CDR2 YFSETQ, per germline. The CDR3 runs 13 residues. The CDR3 nucleotides read TGCGCCAGCAGCGTAACTAGCACAGATACGCAGTATTTT. As protein: CASSVTSTDTQYF. The full variable domain, in which reference TRBV5-1 and TRBJ2-3 provide the parts outside the CDR3, is KAGVTQTPRYLIKTRGQQVTLSCSPISGHRSVSWYQQTPGQGLQFLFEYFSETQRNKGNFPGRFSGRQFSNSRSEMNVSTLELGDSALYLCASSVTSTDTQYFGPGTRLTVL.

This chain links TRBV6-5 with TRBJ2-5; possible D gene TRBD1, 6 bases. The CDR3 contains 14 residues. V lost 7 bases to trimming and J lost 1 base, with 13 bases between them. CDR1 MNHEY and CDR2 SVGAGI come from the germline V gene. The CDR3 nucleotides read TGTGCCAGCACCCTAGGACAGACCCAAGAGACCCAGTACTTC. It encodes CASTLGQTQETQYF.

This clone was found once. The chain uses TRBV4-1 and TRBJ2-7, with TRBD2 matching 11 bases. The trim removed 9 bases at V and 0 bases at J, leaving 16 bases unmatched. In germline, CDR1 is MGHRA, CDR2 YSYEKL. The CDR3 contains 18 residues. Written as DNA, the CDR3 is TGCGCCAGTACTCGGGGGCTAGCGGGGGGCCGGAGCTCCTACGAGCAGTACTTC. It codes for CASTRGLAGGRSSYEQYF.

The J gene is TRBJ2-1, the V gene TRBV27; the match to TRBD2 covers 12 bases. CDR1 and CDR2 from the germline V gene are MNHEY and SMNVEV (reference sequence). This CDR3 is 15 amino acids long. V was pared by 5 bases and J by 7 bases, with 6 bases of the junction left unmatched. The CDR3 sequence: CASSQWTSGNNEQFF. The CDR3 region has the DNA TGTGCCAGCAGTCAGTGGACTAGCGGGAATAATGAGCAGTTCTTC.